This T cell receptor (beta chain) came from a study of blood T cell repertoires in COVID-19. As for the study in general: Sites across the United States, Italy and Spain contributed samples from acute and convalescent COVID-19. PBMCs, B-cell-depleted T cells, or T cells were the source of the cDNA or gDNA that made up the material.

Original analysis: Amplified reference gene primers provided the basis for estimating nucleated cell counts. The table came from immunoSEQ multiplex PCR; TCRdb's copy has only in-frame clones and leaves some out. V, J and clone size are those of that table, while D and trimming were read from the DNA. The data show over 200,000 clones, 87% seen once. The CDR3 runs 15 residues. Trimming pared 1 base from V and 4 bases from J, leaving 11 bases between. CDR1 and CDR2 from the germline V gene are LGHDT and YNNKEL (reference sequence). The sample holds one count of this clone. What was sequenced was peripheral blood. The rearrangement links TRBV3-1 (or the pseudogene TRBV3-2) to TRBJ2-1; D gene unclear. The TCR comes from a woman under 30 who had recovered from COVID-19. CDR3 nucleotides: TGTGCCAGCAGCCAAGTCGCGCGCACGTACAATGAGCAGTTCTTC. Its translation is CASSQVARTYNEQFF.